Shown below are 14 T cell receptor beta chains from a single sample sequenced in a study of blood T cell repertoires in COVID-19. Assay used: immunoSEQ multiplex PCR; TCRdb lists only in-frame clones, some missing. This table has over 55,000 clones, roughly four fifths appearing once. Material: peripheral blood. All receptors derive from a middle-aged man with COVID-19, enrolled during active disease.

V gene TRBV30 combines with J gene TRBJ1-6, with D uncertain. With 2 bases removed from V and 7 bases from J, the gap between germline ends came to 12 bases. The CDR3 extends over 14 amino acids. CDR1 and CDR2 from the germline V gene are GTSNPN and SVGIG (reference sequence). As DNA, the CDR3 is TGTGCCTGGAGTTCCCTCGTACTGAATTCACCCCTCCACTTT. Amino acids: CAWSSLVLNSPLHF.

The chain recombines TRBV13 with TRBJ1-1; D gene uncertain. The CDR3 spans 13 residues. V lost 2 bases, J lost 4 bases, and 8 bases lay in between. Germline CDR1 is PRHDT and CDR2 is FYEKMQ (reference sequence). The chain's CDR3 is CASSLRFGTEAFF. DNA of the CDR3: TGTGCCAGCAGCTTACGGTTCGGCACTGAAGCTTTCTTT.

CDR3 nucleotide sequence: TGTGCCTGGAGTGGAGGGAATAGGACAGTATCCTACGAGCAGTACTTC. Translating gives CAWSGGNRTVSYEQYF. The V gene is TRBV30, the J gene TRBJ2-7, with D maybe TRBD1 (6 bases). The length of the CDR3 is 16 residues. CDR1 and CDR2 from the germline V gene are GTSNPN and SVGIG (reference sequence). With 1 base removed from V and 1 base from J, the gap between germline ends came to 17 bases.

The J gene is TRBJ1-1, the V gene TRBV29-1, with 7 bases aligning to TRBD1. The CDR3 runs to 14 residues. Germline assignment: CDR1 SQVTM and CDR2 ANQGSEA. Unmatched junction bases numbered 11, after V lost 5 bases and J lost 5 bases. The DNA of the CDR3 is TGCAGCGTTCTCAACAGACAGGGAAGGACTGAAGCTTTCTTT. Translation: CSVLNRQGRTEAFF.

The chain joins TRBV5-1 to TRBJ1-1; no firm D call. The CDR3 spans 15 residues. The germline V gene encodes CDR1 SGHRS and CDR2 YFSETQ. Trimming left V 0 bases short and J 1 base short, with 10 bases between. The DNA for the CDR3 is TGCGCCAGCAGCTTGGGGACCGGGAAGAACACTGAAGCTTTCTTT. It encodes CASSLGTGKNTEAFF. The variable domain in full, completed from reference TRBV5-1 and TRBJ1-1, reads KAGVTQTPRYLIKTRGQQVTLSCSPISGHRSVSWYQQTPGQGLQFLFEYFSETQRNKGNFPGRFSGRQFSNSRSEMNVSTLELGDSALYLCASSLGTGKNTEAFFGQGTRLTVV.

The count of this clone is one. CDR3 residues: CASSPTTDNQPQHF. The CDR3 DNA sequence: TGTGCCAGCTCACCTACGACAGACAATCAGCCCCAGCATTTT. This chain connects TRBV18 to TRBJ1-5, with D possibly being TRBD1 (5 bases). Per the germline V gene, CDR1 is KGHSH and CDR2 is LQKENI. The V end lost 3 bases, the J end lost 3 bases, and 9 bases lay between the germline ends. CDR3 length: 14 residues.

V is TRBV6-5 and J is TRBJ1-3; D remains ambiguous. The CDR3 length is 11 residues. Trimming pared 6 bases from V and 10 bases from J, leaving 10 bases between. Germline lookup yields CDR1 MNHEY and CDR2 SVGAGI. DNA for the CDR3: TGTGCCAGCAGGGCCCCGGGGACCATATATTTT. It is translated as CASRAPGTIYF.

V and J are TRBV3-1 (or the pseudogene TRBV3-2) and TRBJ2-4; no clear D gene. This CDR3 region has 14 residues. The V gene's germline CDR1 is LGHDT and CDR2 YNNKEL (reference sequence). V was pared by 1 base and J by 3 bases, with 7 bases between. CDR3 DNA: TGTGCCAGCAGCCAAGGAGGTTACAAAAACATTCAGTACTTC. This sequence encodes CASSQGGYKNIQYF.

This clone was observed at least ten times. V usage is TRBV28 and J usage is TRBJ1-2; D is unresolved. The CDR3 runs 12 residues. Germline V lookup: CDR1 MDHEN, CDR2 SYDVKM. The V end was cut by 1 base, the J end by 4 bases, with 4 bases between. The CDR3 sequence is CASSLSRYGYTF. Here the CDR3 DNA reads TGTGCCAGCAGTTTATCGCGCTATGGCTACACCTTC.

V usage is TRBV27 and J usage is TRBJ2-7, with 11 bases aligning to TRBD1. The germline V gene encodes CDR1 MNHEY and CDR2 SMNVEV (reference sequence). The CDR3 has 16 amino acids. The V gene end was trimmed by 5 bases and the J gene end by 3 bases; junction bases not matched to a gene: 9. The CDR3 protein is CASSPFVGTGGYEQYF. The CDR3 nucleotides are TGTGCCAGCAGTCCCTTTGTGGGGACAGGGGGCTACGAGCAGTACTTC.

The gene calls are TRBV19 and TRBJ1-1, with 9 nucleotides matching TRBD1. Germline assignment: CDR1 LNHDA and CDR2 SQIVND (reference sequence). V shed 6 bases, J shed 1 base, and the junction held 0 bases outside the gene matches. This CDR3 contains 13 residues. The CDR3 is CASRDRGNTEAFF. The CDR3 DNA sequence: TGTGCCAGTAGGGACAGGGGGAACACTGAAGCTTTCTTT. Combining the CDR3 with reference TRBV19 and TRBJ1-1 gives the whole variable domain DGGITQSPKYLFRKEGQNVTLSCEQNLNHDAMYWYRQDPGQGLRLIYYSQIVNDFQKGDIAEGYSVSREKKESFPLTVTSAQKNPTAFYLCASRDRGNTEAFFGQGTRLTVV.

The rearrangement links TRBV12-3 or TRBV12-4 to TRBJ1-1; D is unclear. V lost 0 bases and J 3 bases, leaving 5 bases between the germline ends. There are 13 residues in the CDR3. CDR3 bases: TGTGCCAGCAGTTTAGCGAGATACACTGAAGCTTTCTTT. This gives the protein CASSLARYTEAFF.

The chain recombines TRBV28 with TRBJ2-7; 7 bases are shared with TRBD1. CDR1 and CDR2 from the germline V gene are MDHEN and SYDVKM. The CDR3 extends over 16 amino acids. J was trimmed by 0 bases and V by 6 bases; bases with no gene match: 11. The CDR3 region has the DNA TGTGCCAGCAGCCGATTGGGACAGAGGAGCTCCTACGAGCAGTACTTC. Amino acid sequence: CASSRLGQRSSYEQYF.

A single count supports this clone. For the CDR3, the DNA is TGTGCCAGCAGTGAATGGGTAGACGGGAGGGCCGCTTTGAATGAGCAGTTCTTC. Residues: CASSEWVDGRAALNEQFF. This chain links TRBV6-1 with TRBJ2-1, with 8 nucleotides matching TRBD2. J lost 7 bases, V lost 2 bases, and 16 bases had no gene match. CDR1 is MNHNS and CDR2 is SASEGT in the germline V gene. The CDR3 has 18 residues.